This is a list of T cell receptor beta chains from one sample in a study of blood T cells in healthy people across ages. TCRdb reprocessed the 5' RACE reads with MiXCR, giving one entry per CDR3 protein. The table shows about 1.4 million distinct CDR3 sequences, with approximately 59% occurring only once. Sequenced material: blood. These receptors came from a young man in good health. Each CDR3 is given with its conserved first and last residue. D genes are given only for firm matches. Clone size is given for some rows only: seen once, a few or many times, or a class if the clone is expanded.

j_gene,v_gene,d_gene,abundance,CDR3nt,CDR3aa
TRBJ2-1,TRBV29-1,.,few,TGCAGCGTTGAAGATTCGGACAGTCGCAATGAGCAGTTCTTC,CSVEDSDSRNEQFF
TRBJ2-3,TRBV27,TRBD2,.,TGTGCCAGCAGGCTTAGCGGGGGCACAGATACGCAGTATTTT,CASRLSGGTDTQYF
TRBJ1-6,TRBV4-3,.,.,TGCGCCAGCAGCCTCCGACTCAGCTCCTATAATGCACCCCTCCACTTT,CASSLRLSSYNAPLHF
TRBJ2-7,TRBV7-2,.,.,TGTGCCAGCAGCGAGGGACTCGGGGAAGCCTACGAGCAGTACTTC,CASSEGLGEAYEQYF
TRBJ2-1,TRBV6-5,TRBD2,.,TGTGCCAGCAGTTACGTTAGGGGACTAGCCACCAATGAGCAGTTCTTC,CASSYVRGLATNEQFF
TRBJ2-7,TRBV11-2,.,.,TGTGCCAGCAGCTTAGCCCGAACCCCTCACTACGAGCAGTACTTC,CASSLARTPHYEQYF
TRBJ1-6,TRBV5-1,.,.,TGCGCCAGCAGCTTAGACGGGGTTGATAATTCACCCCTCCACTTT,CASSLDGVDNSPLHF
TRBJ2-2,TRBV7-8,.,once,TGTGCCAGCAGCCCGACTGCCAGGAACACCGGGGAGCTGTTTTTT,CASSPTARNTGELFF
TRBJ2-7,TRBV29-1,TRBD1,few,TGCAGCGTTGAGACAGGGGGCTCCTACGAGCAGTACTTC,CSVETGGSYEQYF
TRBJ2-7,TRBV7-9,TRBD2,.,TGTGCCAGCAGCCGCGCCACTAGCGGGAGGGTACGCAACGAGCAGTACTTC,CASSRATSGRVRNEQYF
TRBJ2-3,TRBV7-6,TRBD2,few,TGTGCCAGCACCACGCGACTAGCTCTCACAGATACGCAGTATTTT,CASTTRLALTDTQYF
TRBJ1-2,TRBV3-1,.,.,TGTGCCAGCAGCCAAGCGGACTTTACTGCTAACTATGGCTACACCTTC,CASSQADFTANYGYTF
TRBJ1-2,TRBV12-5,.,.,TGTGCTAGTGGTCCTGGTTGGGGATCTGACGGCTACACCTTC,CASGPGWGSDGYTF
TRBJ2-7,TRBV29-1,TRBD2,few,TGCAGCGTTGAAAGCGTTGGGCTAGCGGGAAAACATTACGAGCAGTACTTC,CSVESVGLAGKHYEQYF
TRBJ2-1,TRBV12-3/TRBV12-4,.,.,TGTGCCAGCAGCCCCTCTCTGACTCTTGCGTTCTTC,CASSPSLTLAFF
TRBJ2-1,TRBV4-3,.,.,TGCGCCAGCAGCCAAGTTGGTGTCTCCAATGAGCAGTTCTTC,CASSQVGVSNEQFF